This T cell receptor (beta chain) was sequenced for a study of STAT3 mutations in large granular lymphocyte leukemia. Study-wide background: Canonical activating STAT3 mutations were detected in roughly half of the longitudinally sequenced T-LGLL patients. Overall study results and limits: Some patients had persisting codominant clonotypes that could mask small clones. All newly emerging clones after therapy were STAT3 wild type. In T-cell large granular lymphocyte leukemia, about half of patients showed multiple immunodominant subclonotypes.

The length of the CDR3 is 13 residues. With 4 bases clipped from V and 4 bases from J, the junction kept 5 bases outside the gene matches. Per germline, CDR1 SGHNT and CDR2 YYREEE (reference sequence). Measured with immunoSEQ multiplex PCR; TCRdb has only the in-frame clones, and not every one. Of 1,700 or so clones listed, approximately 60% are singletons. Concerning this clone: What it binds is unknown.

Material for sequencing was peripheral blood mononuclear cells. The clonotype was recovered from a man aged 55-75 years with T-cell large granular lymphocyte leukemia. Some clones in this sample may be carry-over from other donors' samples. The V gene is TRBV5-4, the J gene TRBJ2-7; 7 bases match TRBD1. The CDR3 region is CASSETGRYEQYF. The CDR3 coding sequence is TGTGCCAGCAGCGAGACAGGGAGATACGAGCAGTACTTC.